One and the same sample provided the 21 T cell receptor beta chains below, sequenced in a study of T cell responses to AZD1222 COVID-19 vaccine. Some clones are missing from TCRdb's copy, which holds only in-frame ones; the method was immunoSEQ multiplex PCR. The sample includes under 200,000 clones, approximately 95% of them seen just once. Sample: peripheral blood, taken on day 0 of AZD1222 vaccination. The receptors here all came from an adult in good health.

In DNA, the CDR3 is TGCGCCAGCAGCTTCGAGGGGAGTCTCTACGAGCAGTACTTC. Translation: CASSFEGSLYEQYF. This chain joins TRBV5-1 and TRBJ2-7, with D tentatively TRBD1 or TRBD2 (5 bases each). The CDR3 consists of 14 residues. The V gene lost 2 bases and the J gene lost 3 bases, with 12 bases spanning the gap. Germline CDR1 is SGHRS and CDR2 is YFSETQ.

The chain carries TRBV19 and TRBJ2-2; tentative D call: TRBD2 (5 bases). V lost 1 base and J lost 4, with 13 bases in between. CDR3 size: 16 residues. CDR1 is LNHDA and CDR2 is SQIVND in the germline V gene (reference sequence). CDR3 region: CASSIGGGRPTGELFF. As DNA, the CDR3 is TGTGCCAGTAGTATAGGAGGAGGCAGGCCCACCGGGGAGCTGTTTTTT.

This rearrangement joins TRBV5-5 to TRBJ2-2; 8 nucleotides line up with TRBD2. Germline V gene lookup returns CDR1 SGHKS and CDR2 YYEKEE (reference sequence). The CDR3 contains 14 residues. J lost 6 bases, V lost 5 bases, and 6 bases had no gene match. The CDR3 loop is CASSLSGNPGELFF. The DNA of the CDR3 is TGTGCCAGCAGTCTTAGCGGGAATCCCGGGGAGCTGTTTTTT.

The chain employs TRBV18 and TRBJ2-7, with D possibly being TRBD2 (6 bases). The CDR3 loop spans 14 amino acids. The ends were cut back, 6 bases at V and 0 bases at J, with 12 bases in the middle. Germline V gene lookup returns CDR1 KGHSH and CDR2 LQKENI. The CDR3 nucleotides are TGTGCCAGCTCTCCTCGGGGGAGCTCCTACGAGCAGTACTTC. Residues: CASSPRGSSYEQYF. The full variable domain, with the rest looked up from reference TRBV18 and TRBJ2-7, is NAGVMQNPRHLVRRRGQEARLRCSPMKGHSHVYWYRQLPEEGLKFMVYLQKENIIDESGMPKERFSAEFPKEGPSILRIQQVVRGDSAAYFCASSPRGSSYEQYFGPGTRLTVT.

The chain is built from TRBV6-5 and TRBJ2-5, with 7 bases identical to TRBD1. Per germline, CDR1 MNHEY and CDR2 SVGAGI. V lost 11 bases, J lost 3 bases, and 15 bases stayed unmatched. The CDR3 totals 15 residues. CDR3 residues: CASFAGDSSKETQYF. The CDR3 region has the DNA TGTGCCTCCTTCGCAGGGGACAGCTCTAAAGAGACCCAGTACTTC.

The chain combines TRBV5-1 with TRBJ1-2, with D tentatively TRBD1 (6 bases). Germline CDR1 SGHRS, CDR2 YFSETQ. V was clipped by 2 bases and J by 8 bases, with 16 bases between them. The CDR3 covers 14 residues. CDR3 in amino acids: CASSFFQQGTGYTF. The DNA of the CDR3 is TGCGCCAGCAGCTTTTTCCAACAGGGAACCGGCTACACCTTC.

The J gene is TRBJ1-2, the V gene TRBV6-4; D is undetermined. Trimming removed 2 bases at V and 1 base at J, with 8 bases between. Germline lookup yields CDR1 MRHNA and CDR2 SNTAGT. This CDR3 contains 14 residues. CDR3 sequence (DNA): TGTGCCAGCAGTGACAGCCCCCATAACTATGGCTACACCTTC. It is translated as CASSDSPHNYGYTF.

The J gene is TRBJ1-2, the V gene TRBV4-2, with no clear D. The CDR3 has 17 residues. CDR1 and CDR2 from the germline V gene are LGHNA and YNFKEQ. Trimming removed 0 bases from V and 3 bases from J, with 17 bases in between. This chain's CDR3 is CASSQDARVKRDYGYTF. CDR3 nucleotides: TGTGCCAGCAGCCAAGATGCACGGGTCAAAAGGGACTATGGCTACACCTTC.

V is TRBV21-1 and J is TRBJ2-1; the listed D gene, TRBD1, was not tested against the DNA. TRBV21-1 is deemed a pseudogene. The CDR3 is made up of 17 amino acids. CDR3 protein: CASSKALRDRGVYEQFF. The CDR3, as DNA: TGTGCCAGCAGCAAAGCGCTCCGGGACAGGGGTGTCTATGAGCAGTTCTTC.

The chain links TRBV4-1 to TRBJ2-1; D unresolved. CDR3 length: 14 amino acids. V lost 1 base and J 5 bases, leaving 9 bases between the germline ends. CDR1 is MGHRA, CDR2 YSYEKL, per germline. The CDR3 bases are TGCGCCAGCAGCCAAGTTCCCGGGCACAATGAGCAGTTCTTC. Its protein is CASSQVPGHNEQFF.

The chain has TRBV11-2 and TRBJ2-5, with 9 bases fitting TRBD1. Per the germline V gene, CDR1 is SGHAT and CDR2 is FQNNGV. This CDR3 comprises 17 residues. Germline trimming cut 3 bases from V and 4 bases from J; bases unmatched to any gene: 12. CDR3 coding DNA: TGTGCCAGCAGCTTCCTAATCCGGGACAGGGCTAGAGAGACCCAGTACTTC. Translation gives CASSFLIRDRARETQYF.

This sequence joins TRBV3-1 (or the pseudogene TRBV3-2) and TRBJ1-1, with D unresolved. With 0 bases removed from V and 6 bases from J, the gap between germline ends came to 8 bases. The CDR3 covers 13 residues. CDR1 LGHDT and CDR2 YNNKEL come from the germline V gene (reference sequence). This chain's CDR3 is CASSQEVSAEAFF. The CDR3 nucleotides are TGTGCCAGCAGCCAAGAAGTATCGGCTGAAGCTTTCTTT.

The chain combines TRBV19 with TRBJ2-7; TRBD1 or TRBD2 may be the D gene (6 bases each). The CDR3 totals 14 residues. In germline, CDR1 is LNHDA, CDR2 SQIVND (reference sequence). Trimming pared 10 bases from V and 7 bases from J, leaving 23 bases between. The CDR3 DNA reads as TGTGCCACCGCGTTGAGGGGGGCTTACAGGGAGCAGTACTTC. Its translation is CATALRGAYREQYF.

V usage is TRBV11-2 and J usage is TRBJ2-1, with D unresolved. V was pared by 5 bases and J by 4 bases, with 15 bases between. Germline-derived CDR1 and CDR2 are SGHAT and FQNNGV. This CDR3 is built from 15 residues. The CDR3 DNA follows: TGTGCCAGCAGCCCAGAGACAACACTTTACAATGAGCAGTTCTTC. Translation gives CASSPETTLYNEQFF.

This clone was counted a single time. The V and J genes are TRBV3-1 (or the pseudogene TRBV3-2) and TRBJ1-6, with D tentatively TRBD1 (5 bases). Germline loops: CDR1 LGHDT, CDR2 YNNKEL (reference sequence). Between the trimmed V and J ends, which lost 6 bases and 7 bases, there was a span of 16 bases. CDR3 size: 15 residues. CDR3 loop: CASRDEGKVNSPLHF. The CDR3 DNA follows: TGTGCCAGCAGGGATGAGGGGAAGGTGAATTCACCCCTCCACTTT.

The V and J genes are TRBV30 and TRBJ1-4; TRBD1 is a possible D gene (5 bases). This CDR3 is 14 amino acids long. Germline CDR1 GTSNPN, CDR2 SVGIG (reference sequence). Trimming took off 0 bases at V and 5 bases at J, with 10 bases between the two ends. The CDR3 spells CAWSVAGRNEKLFF. The CDR3 DNA reads as TGTGCCTGGAGTGTGGCAGGGAGGAATGAAAAACTGTTTTTT.

The rearrangement uses TRBV18 and TRBJ2-7; D remains ambiguous. Trimming took off 2 bases at V and 1 base at J, with 12 bases between the two ends. CDR1 and CDR2 (germline): KGHSH, LQKENI. The CDR3 runs to 15 residues. CDR3 nucleotide sequence: TGTGCCAGCTCACCAGGCAGCGCCTATTCCTACGAGCAGTACTTC. Its protein product is CASSPGSAYSYEQYF.

The genes are TRBV15 and TRBJ2-3; D might be TRBD1 or TRBD2, each matching 5 bases. The CDR3 length is 16 residues. Germline CDR1 LNHNV, CDR2 YYDKDF (reference sequence). V dropped 0 bases and J dropped 6 bases, with 16 bases sitting between them. The CDR3: CATSRDRDGVTDTQYF. For the CDR3, the DNA is TGTGCCACCAGCAGAGACCGGGACGGGGTAACTGATACGCAGTATTTT.

The chain is built from TRBV5-1 and TRBJ1-1; a weak D match, TRBD1 (6 bases). From germline, CDR1 is SGHRS and CDR2 YFSETQ. V was shortened by 5 bases and J by 4 bases, with 18 bases between the two germline ends. CDR3 length: 15 amino acids. The CDR3 region has the DNA TGCGCCAGCAGTTGGGGGGGCTCCCGGACCACTGAAGCTTTCTTT. Protein sequence: CASSWGGSRTTEAFF.

This clone was observed once. The J gene is TRBJ2-5, the V gene TRBV19; 13 bases agree with TRBD2. With V trimmed by 7 bases and J by 4 bases, 6 bases remained unmatched. Germline V gives CDR1 LNHDA, CDR2 SQIVND (reference sequence). This CDR3 is built from 15 residues. The CDR3 loop reads CASTTSGGALETQYF. Written as DNA, the CDR3 is TGTGCCAGTACAACTAGCGGGGGGGCTCTAGAGACCCAGTACTTC.

The chain recombines TRBV10-1 with TRBJ2-1; tentative D call: TRBD2 (5 bases). The CDR3 has 13 residues. Germline lookup yields CDR1 WNHNN and CDR2 SYGVQD (reference sequence). The ends were cut back, 6 bases at V and 8 bases at J, with 14 bases in the middle. The CDR3 coding sequence is TGCGCCAGCAGAAAAACTAGTAACGATGAGCAGTTCTTC. Its translation: CASRKTSNDEQFF.